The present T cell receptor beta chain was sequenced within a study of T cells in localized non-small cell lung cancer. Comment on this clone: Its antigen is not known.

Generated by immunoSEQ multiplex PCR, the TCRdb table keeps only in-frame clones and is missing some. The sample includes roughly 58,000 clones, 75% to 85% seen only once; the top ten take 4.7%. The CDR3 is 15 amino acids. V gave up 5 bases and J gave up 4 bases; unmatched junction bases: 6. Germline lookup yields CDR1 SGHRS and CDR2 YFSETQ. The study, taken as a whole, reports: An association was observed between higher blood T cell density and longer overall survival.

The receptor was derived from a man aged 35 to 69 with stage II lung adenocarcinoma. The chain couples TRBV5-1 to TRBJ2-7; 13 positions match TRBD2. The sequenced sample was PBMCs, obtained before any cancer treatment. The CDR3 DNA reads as TGCGCCAGCAGGCCGGGGACTAGCGGGGTTTACGAGCAGTACTTC. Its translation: CASRPGTSGVYEQYF.